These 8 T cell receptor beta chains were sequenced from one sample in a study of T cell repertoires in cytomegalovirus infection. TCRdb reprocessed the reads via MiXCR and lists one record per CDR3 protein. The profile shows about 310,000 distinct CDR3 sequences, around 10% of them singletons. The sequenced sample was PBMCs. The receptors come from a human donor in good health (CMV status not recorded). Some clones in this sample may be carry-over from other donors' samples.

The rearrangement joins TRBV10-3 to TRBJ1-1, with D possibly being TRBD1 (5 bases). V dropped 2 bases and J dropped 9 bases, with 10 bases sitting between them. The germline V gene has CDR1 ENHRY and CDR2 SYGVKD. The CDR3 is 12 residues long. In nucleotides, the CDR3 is TGTGCCATCAGTGAGATCCAGGGTAAAGCTTTCTTT. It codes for CAISEIQGKAFF.

The CDR3 loop is CSAADRGNTEAFF. CDR3 coding DNA: TGCAGTGCCGCCGACAGGGGGAACACTGAAGCTTTCTTT. The gene calls are TRBV20-1 and TRBJ1-1, with 8 positions matching TRBD1. The germline gives CDR1 DFQATT, CDR2 SNEGSKA (reference sequence). V lost 6 bases to trimming and J lost 1 base; unmatched junction nucleotides: 4. The CDR3 has 13 residues.

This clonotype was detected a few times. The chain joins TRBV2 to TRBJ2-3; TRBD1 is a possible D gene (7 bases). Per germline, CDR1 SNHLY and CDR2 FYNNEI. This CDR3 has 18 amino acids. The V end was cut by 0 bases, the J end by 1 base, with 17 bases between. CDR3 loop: CASSEALLGGTGTDTQYF. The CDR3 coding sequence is TGTGCCAGCAGTGAAGCGCTTCTCGGCGGGACAGGCACAGATACGCAGTATTTT.

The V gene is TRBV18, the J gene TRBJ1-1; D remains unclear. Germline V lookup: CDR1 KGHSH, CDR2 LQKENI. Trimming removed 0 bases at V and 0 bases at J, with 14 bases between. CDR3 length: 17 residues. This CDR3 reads CASSPPPDPFMNTEAFF. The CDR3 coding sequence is TGTGCCAGCTCACCACCTCCCGACCCCTTCATGAACACTGAAGCTTTCTTT.

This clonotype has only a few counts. The CDR3 sequence: CASSVPGGGQGTTGELFF. CDR3 in DNA: TGTGCCAGCAGCGTCCCCGGGGGGGGACAGGGGACCACCGGGGAGCTGTTTTTT. This chain connects TRBV9 to TRBJ2-2; TRBD1 aligns across 10 bases. Germline V gives CDR1 SGDLS, CDR2 YYNGEE. This CDR3 region has 18 residues. J gave up 4 bases and V 2 bases, and 11 bases lay outside the gene matches.

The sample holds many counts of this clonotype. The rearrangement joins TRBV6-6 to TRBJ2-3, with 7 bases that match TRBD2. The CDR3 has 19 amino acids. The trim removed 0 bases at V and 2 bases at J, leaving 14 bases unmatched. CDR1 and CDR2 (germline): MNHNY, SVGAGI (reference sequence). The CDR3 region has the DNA TGTGCCAGCAGTTACTCAGGATCGAGACTAGCCCCGTCCACAGATACGCAGTATTTT. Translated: CASSYSGSRLAPSTDTQYF.

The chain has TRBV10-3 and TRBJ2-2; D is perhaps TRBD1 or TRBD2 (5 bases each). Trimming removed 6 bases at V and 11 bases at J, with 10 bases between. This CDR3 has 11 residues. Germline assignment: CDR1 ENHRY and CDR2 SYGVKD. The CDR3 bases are TGTGCCATCAGGGGGACGCTAGAGCTGTTTTTT. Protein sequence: CAIRGTLELFF.

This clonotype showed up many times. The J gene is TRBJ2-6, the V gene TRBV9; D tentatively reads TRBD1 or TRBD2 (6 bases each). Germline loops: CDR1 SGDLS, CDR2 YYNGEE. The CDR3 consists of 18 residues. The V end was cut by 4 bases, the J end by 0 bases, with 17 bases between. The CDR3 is CASSSLGGQLSGANVLTF. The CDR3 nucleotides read TGTGCCAGCAGCTCCCTAGGGGGGCAGCTCTCTGGGGCCAACGTCCTGACTTTC.